Following are 29 T cell receptor beta chains from one sample sequenced in a study of cytomegalovirus exposure and HLA in healthy donors. Profiled with immunoSEQ multiplex PCR; TCRdb holds only in-frame clones, not every one. The sample records 150,000 to 200,000 clones, about 82% being singletons. The sequenced material came from PBMCs. Receptor source: a young woman in good health and CMV-seronegative.

The CDR3 coding sequence is TGTGCCTGGACCCCCGGAGGGGGGGTCGAGACCCAGTACTTC. Encoded protein: CAWTPGGGVETQYF. This chain joins TRBV30 and TRBJ2-5; a weak D match, TRBD2 (7 bases). This CDR3 contains 14 residues. V was clipped by 4 bases and J by 5 bases, with 17 bases between them. CDR1 GTSNPN and CDR2 SVGIG come from the germline V gene (reference sequence).

The V and J genes are TRBV5-6 and TRBJ2-7; TRBD1 matches 8 bases. Germline V gene lookup returns CDR1 SGHDT and CDR2 YYEEEE. CDR3 size: 11 residues. CDR3 coding DNA: TGTGCCAGCAGCTTGGCCGGACAGGGCGTGGTC. As protein: CASSLAGQGVV.

This chain connects TRBV19 to TRBJ1-5; D uncertain. The CDR3 consists of 14 residues. From germline, CDR1 is LNHDA and CDR2 SQIVND (reference sequence). Deletions cut 2 bases from V and 6 bases from J, with 11 bases between. The CDR3 sequence: CASSIMTSFQPQHF. Here the CDR3 DNA reads TGTGCCAGTAGTATAATGACATCGTTTCAGCCCCAGCATTTT.

V usage is TRBV6-1 and J usage is TRBJ1-4; 7 bases align to TRBD1. Germline V gene data show CDR1 as MNHNS and CDR2 as SASEGT. The CDR3 has 13 amino acids. The V and J ends lost 9 bases and 3 bases, in that order; junction bases with no gene match: 4. CDR3 nucleotides: TGTGCCAGTATCGGGACAGCTAATGAAAAACTGTTTTTT. Translating it yields CASIGTANEKLFF.

As regards this clone: Its ends do not fully match the called genes, so a read error is possible. CDR3 amino acids: CSAREPRVF. In DNA, the CDR3 is TGCAGTGCTAGAGAGCCCCGGGTTTTT. The chain joins TRBV20-1 to TRBJ1-4; D gene unclear. Germline CDR1 reads DFQATT; CDR2 reads SNEGSKA (reference sequence). The CDR3 loop spans 9 amino acids.

The chain couples TRBV9 to TRBJ2-5; 14 bases fit TRBD2. The CDR3 sequence is 18 residues long. V lost 0 bases to trimming and J lost 4 bases; unmatched junction nucleotides: 8. Germline CDR1 and CDR2: SGDLS and YYNGEE. The CDR3 loop reads CASSVAGGTSGGGETQYF. CDR3 sequence (DNA): TGTGCCAGCAGCGTAGCTGGGGGGACTAGCGGGGGTGGAGAGACCCAGTACTTC.

V usage is TRBV14 and J usage is TRBJ1-2; D remains unclear. The germline CDR1 and CDR2 sequences are SGHDN and FVKESK. The CDR3 sequence is 15 residues long. V lost 0 bases to trimming and J lost 8 bases, with 16 bases between them. CDR3 in DNA: TGTGCCAGCAGCCAAGATCCCACGACAAGAGTGGGCTACACCTTC. It yields the protein CASSQDPTTRVGYTF.

This chain connects TRBV6-6 to TRBJ1-2; TRBD1 matches at 8 bases. Germline lookup yields CDR1 MNHNY and CDR2 SVGAGI (reference sequence). V shed 6 bases and J 4 bases; nucleotides not matched to a gene: 7. The CDR3 length is 14 residues. The CDR3 region has the DNA TGTGCCAGCAGCCGAGACAGGGGAGGCTATGGCTACACCTTC. This codes for CASSRDRGGYGYTF.

A note on this clone: This CDR3 is also generated by other DNA sequences in the sample. The chain is built from TRBV14 and TRBJ1-2, with D maybe TRBD1 (6 bases). V was pared by 4 bases and J by 5 bases, with 11 bases between. Germline V gene data show CDR1 as SGHDN and CDR2 as FVKESK. The CDR3 loop spans 13 amino acids. CDR3 loop: CASSPQDRYGYTF. The CDR3 DNA is TGTGCCAGCAGCCCACAGGACAGATATGGCTACACCTTC.

The chain couples TRBV4-1 to TRBJ2-1; 11 positions match TRBD2. The CDR3 consists of 18 residues. Losses at the gene ends were 8 bases for V and 1 base for J; bases not matched to a gene: 13. The germline CDR1 and CDR2 sequences are MGHRA and YSYEKL. The CDR3 bases are TGCGCCAGCGAATCCCTAGCGGGGGGCTTCGGGTCCTACAATGAGCAGTTCTTC. Protein product: CASESLAGGFGSYNEQFF.

The chain has TRBV7-9 and TRBJ1-1; TRBD1 matches at 7 bases. The V gene's germline CDR1 is SEHNR and CDR2 FQNEAQ (reference sequence). This CDR3 comprises 14 residues. J lost 0 bases, V lost 4 bases, and 2 bases had no gene match. The CDR3 sequence is CASSSGQLNTEAFF. Written as DNA, the CDR3 is TGTGCCAGCAGCTCGGGACAGTTGAACACTGAAGCTTTCTTT.

The chain uses TRBV5-1 and TRBJ2-7; TRBD2 aligns across 13 bases. Germline loops: CDR1 SGHRS, CDR2 YFSETQ. The V segment lost 4 bases and the J segment 4 bases; nucleotides outside the gene matches: 14. CDR3 length: 18 amino acids. This chain's CDR3 is CASSAGLAGELRSYEQYF. CDR3 in DNA: TGCGCCAGCAGCGCCGGACTAGCGGGAGAGTTAAGATCGTACGAGCAGTACTTC.

The V and J genes are TRBV4-1 and TRBJ1-2, with TRBD1 matching 9 bases. V gave up 2 bases and J gave up 2 bases; unmatched junction bases: 9. The CDR3 consists of 17 residues. The germline V gene has CDR1 MGHRA and CDR2 YSYEKL. CDR3 in DNA: TGCGCCAGCAGCCAACCTACTGTCACAGGGGGCAACTATGGCTACACCTTC. It translates to CASSQPTVTGGNYGYTF.

Notes on this clone: This may be a read error, as it is one base from a much larger clone. The sample has other DNA sequences that encode this CDR3 too. The rearrangement links TRBV6-1 to TRBJ1-1, with D possibly being TRBD1 (5 bases). This CDR3 comprises 13 residues. Per the germline V gene, CDR1 is MNHNS and CDR2 is SASEGT. Trimming removed 2 bases at V and 1 base at J, with 5 bases between. CDR3: CASSERGNTEAFF. The CDR3, as DNA: TGTGCCAGCAGTGAAAGGGGGAACACTGAAGCTTTCTTT.

The gene calls are TRBV6-1 and TRBJ1-2; 7 positions match TRBD1. Germline CDR1 reads MNHNS; CDR2 reads SASEGT. The CDR3 length is 14 residues. The ends lost 5 bases at V and 4 bases at J; junction bases unmatched: 7. CDR3 coding DNA: TGTGCCAGCAGTCTCCGGGACAGATTCTATGGCTACACCTTC. Protein product: CASSLRDRFYGYTF.

This clone came up a few times. The chain joins TRBV25-1 to TRBJ2-1; 7 bases line up with TRBD1. Germline V CDR1 and CDR2: MGHDK, SYGVNS. The junction had 10 bases not matched to a gene; V was cut back by 4 bases and J by 4 bases. CDR3 size: 16 residues. CDR3 in DNA: TGTGCCAGCAGTGCAACAGGGGACCCGGGGTACAATGAGCAGTTCTTC. Protein sequence: CASSATGDPGYNEQFF.

This rearrangement joins TRBV9 to TRBJ2-1; 8 bases align to TRBD2. V shed 0 bases, J shed 9 bases, and the junction held 5 bases outside the gene matches. Germline values: CDR1 SGDLS, CDR2 YYNGEE. The CDR3 is 14 residues long. This chain's CDR3 is CASSVEASGFEQFF. DNA for the CDR3: TGTGCCAGCAGCGTAGAGGCTAGCGGGTTTGAGCAGTTCTTC.

This chain joins TRBV5-4 and TRBJ1-1; a possible D gene is TRBD1 (5 bases). Looked up from germline, CDR1 is SGHNT and CDR2 is YYREEE (reference sequence). Trimming removed 5 bases from V and 1 base from J, with 12 bases in between. The CDR3 is 14 amino acids. The CDR3 coding sequence is TGTGCCAGCAGGCCGACTAGGGGGAACACTGAAGCTTTCTTT. Translating it yields CASRPTRGNTEAFF.

This clone appeared a few times. The chain couples TRBV7-8 to TRBJ2-7; D unclear. CDR3 length: 12 residues. Between the trimmed V and J ends, which lost 6 bases and 0 bases, there was a span of 6 bases. The germline V gene has CDR1 SGHVS and CDR2 FQNEAQ. The CDR3 nucleotides are TGTGCCAGCAGGGCAAGCTCCTACGAGCAGTACTTC. This sequence encodes CASRASSYEQYF.

The J gene is TRBJ2-4, the V gene TRBV7-3; possibly TRBD1 for D (6 bases). The CDR3 length is 15 residues. CDR1 is SGHTA and CDR2 is FQGTGA in the germline V gene. The V and J ends lost 5 bases and 0 bases respectively, with 11 bases between them. The CDR3 region is CASSLGGLAKNIQYF. The CDR3 bases are TGTGCCAGCAGCCTAGGGGGATTAGCCAAAAACATTCAGTACTTC.

The V call is TRBV6-5, the J call TRBJ1-1; weak D call: TRBD1 (5 bases). CDR3 size: 13 residues. Germline values: CDR1 MNHEY, CDR2 SVGAGI. The V and J ends lost 5 bases and 4 bases respectively, with 11 bases between them. The CDR3 is CASSLRRGTEAFF. The CDR3 nucleotides are TGTGCCAGCAGTCTCCGGAGGGGCACTGAAGCTTTCTTT.

The chain is built from TRBV7-8 and TRBJ2-7; perhaps TRBD2 as D (6 bases). Germline assignment: CDR1 SGHVS and CDR2 FQNEAQ. CDR3 length equals 18 residues. V lost 1 base and J 0 bases, leaving 19 bases between the germline ends. CDR3 nucleotides: TGTGCCAGCAGCTTAGGATACGGGACTTTAGAGGGCTCCTACGAGCAGTACTTC. Its translation: CASSLGYGTLEGSYEQYF.

Only one count was recorded for this clone. The CDR3 protein is CASSPRRQGSNQPQHF. In DNA, the CDR3 is TGTGCCAGCAGTCCCAGGCGACAGGGTAGCAATCAGCCCCAGCATTTT. The rearrangement joins TRBV28 to TRBJ1-5; 7 nucleotides align to TRBD1. In germline, CDR1 is MDHEN, CDR2 SYDVKM. V shed 5 bases, J shed 0 bases, and the junction held 7 bases outside the gene matches. The CDR3 contains 16 residues.

The chain has TRBV15 and TRBJ2-2; 11 bases are a match to TRBD2. Germline V gives CDR1 LNHNV, CDR2 YYDKDF (reference sequence). V was clipped by 11 bases and J by 0 bases; unmatched bases: 8. The CDR3 sequence is 16 residues long. CDR3 sequence (DNA): TGTGCCGGTCCGACTAGCGGGGCCCCGAACACCGGGGAGCTGTTTTTT. Translating it yields CAGPTSGAPNTGELFF.

This chain uses TRBV5-1 with TRBJ1-1; 8 bases fit TRBD1. The CDR3 loop spans 15 amino acids. The germline gives CDR1 SGHRS, CDR2 YFSETQ. Germline trimming cut 4 bases from V and 0 bases from J; bases unmatched to any gene: 5. The CDR3 DNA reads TGCGCCAGCAGCCCTAGGACAGGGCTGAACACTGAAGCTTTCTTT. Translated, it gives CASSPRTGLNTEAFF.

The sample holds a few counts of this clone. The chain recombines TRBV4-1 with TRBJ2-7; a weak D match, TRBD2 (6 bases). This CDR3 region has 15 residues. Germline CDR1 is MGHRA and CDR2 is YSYEKL. Between the trimmed V and J ends, which lost 2 bases and 6 bases, there was a span of 17 bases. CDR3 in amino acids: CASSQLLRGRSEQYF. DNA for the CDR3: TGCGCCAGCAGCCAACTTTTGCGGGGTCGCAGCGAGCAGTACTTC.

The chain uses TRBV5-4 and TRBJ2-3; TRBD2 might be the D (6 bases). The CDR3 is 15 amino acids. Germline assignment: CDR1 SGHNT and CDR2 YYREEE (reference sequence). The V end was cut by 3 bases, the J end by 0 bases, with 11 bases between. CDR3 coding DNA: TGTGCCAGCAGCTGGGGAAGCGGGAGCACAGATACGCAGTATTTT. As protein: CASSWGSGSTDTQYF. The whole variable domain, remainder taken from reference TRBV5-4 and TRBJ2-3, is ETGVTQSPTHLIKTRGQQVTLRCSSQSGHNTVSWYQQALGQGPQFIFQYYREEENGRGNFPPRFSGLQFPNYSSELNVNALELDDSALYLCASSWGSGSTDTQYFGPGTRLTVL.

The chain uses TRBV19 and TRBJ1-5, with 7 bases lining up with TRBD1. V shed 6 bases and J 5 bases; nucleotides not matched to a gene: 13. The CDR3 contains 16 residues. Germline values: CDR1 LNHDA, CDR2 SQIVND (reference sequence). The CDR3, as DNA: TGTGCCAGTAGCATACTCCGGGACAGTCAATATCAGCCCCAGCATTTT. This encodes CASSILRDSQYQPQHF.

Here the CDR3 reads CAWSPGQGNYQPQHF. The CDR3 DNA sequence: TGTGCCTGGAGCCCCGGACAGGGGAATTATCAGCCCCAGCATTTT. The chain joins TRBV30 to TRBJ1-5; 9 bases are shared with TRBD1. V lost 3 bases and J lost 5; bases outside the gene matches: 8. This CDR3 is built from 15 residues. CDR1 GTSNPN and CDR2 SVGIG come from the germline V gene (reference sequence).